Each of the 9 T cell receptor beta chains below was sequenced from the same sample in a study of PD-1 blockade in classical Hodgkin lymphoma. Brentuximab vedotin exposure varied among the patients, all of whom had relapsed after autologous stem cell transplantation. Assay used: immunoSEQ multiplex PCR; TCRdb lists only in-frame clones, some missing. The table includes tens of thousands of clones, less than 85% detected once. The sample in question was peripheral blood mononuclear cells (PBMCs), obtained before the second cycle of nivolumab. The receptors here all came from a human donor with classical Hodgkin lymphoma.

The chain is built from TRBV28 and TRBJ2-6, with 7 bases aligning to TRBD1. Germline CDR1 and CDR2: MDHEN and SYDVKM. V trimming: 1 base; J trimming: 2 bases; junction bases outside the gene matches: 2. CDR3 size: 16 residues. In DNA, the CDR3 is TGTGCCAGCAGTTTATACGGACAGGCTGGGGCCAACGTCCTGACTTTC. Translation gives CASSLYGQAGANVLTF. Full variable domain (missing parts from reference TRBV28 and TRBJ2-6): DVKVTQSSRYLVKRTGEKVFLECVQDMDHENMFWYRQDPGLGLRLIYFSYDVKMKEKGDIPEGYSVSREKKERFSLILESASTNQTSMYLCASSLYGQAGANVLTFGAGSRLTVL.

The V and J genes are TRBV19 and TRBJ2-7; D might be TRBD1 or TRBD2, each matching 6 bases. The CDR3 contains 13 residues. The V gene's germline CDR1 is LNHDA and CDR2 SQIVND (reference sequence). The germline V and J ends were trimmed by 6 bases and 7 bases, with 16 bases remaining between them. As DNA, the CDR3 is TGTGCCAGTAGCCATAAGGGGGGCGCGGAGCAGTACTTC. It translates to CASSHKGGAEQYF.

The CDR3 spells CASRGLAGSYNEQFF. The DNA for the CDR3 is TGTGCCAGCAGGGGACTAGCGGGATCCTACAATGAGCAGTTCTTC. The chain recombines TRBV2 with TRBJ2-1, with 13 positions matching TRBD2. The CDR3 is 15 amino acids. The germline gives CDR1 SNHLY, CDR2 FYNNEI. Trimming removed 6 bases from V and 1 base from J; junction bases left unmatched: 0. Together with reference TRBV2 and TRBJ2-1, the CDR3 gives the full variable domain: EPEVTQTPSHQVTQMGQEVILRCVPISNHLYFYWYRQILGQKVEFLVSFYNNEISEKSEIFDDQFSVERPDGSNFTLKIRSTKLEDSAMYFCASRGLAGSYNEQFFGPGTRLTVL.

V and J are TRBV5-1 and TRBJ1-2, with a weak D call TRBD1 (5 bases). Between the trimmed V and J ends, which lost 1 base and 3 bases, there was a span of 7 bases. The CDR3 has 13 amino acids. Germline loops: CDR1 SGHRS, CDR2 YFSETQ. The CDR3 sequence is CASSLRDHYGYTF. Here the CDR3 DNA reads TGCGCCAGCAGCTTGCGGGACCACTATGGCTACACCTTC.

The chain uses TRBV6-1 and TRBJ1-5; no firm D call. CDR1 is MNHNS, CDR2 SASEGT, per germline. V was trimmed by 4 bases and J by 9 bases, leaving 10 bases between them. This CDR3 region has 12 residues. The CDR3 loop reads CASSGLLRPQHF. DNA for the CDR3: TGTGCCAGCAGTGGACTTTTGCGGCCCCAGCATTTT.

The rearrangement uses TRBV4-1 and TRBJ2-5; the D gene could be TRBD1 or TRBD2 (5 bases each). The germline V gene has CDR1 MGHRA and CDR2 YSYEKL. The V end was cut by 0 bases, the J end by 5 bases, with 16 bases between. This CDR3 has 16 residues. CDR3 sequence: CASSQDGTPQLETQYF. The CDR3 nucleotides read TGCGCCAGCAGCCAAGACGGGACCCCTCAGTTGGAGACCCAGTACTTC.

The chain is built from TRBV5-4 and TRBJ2-3; D unclear. V dropped 0 bases and J dropped 4 bases, with 15 bases sitting between them. Per the germline V gene, CDR1 is SGHNT and CDR2 is YYREEE (reference sequence). This CDR3 spans 16 amino acids. The DNA for the CDR3 is TGTGCCAGCAGCTTGGATCCTAGTAGGCTCCCAGATACGCAGTATTTT. It encodes CASSLDPSRLPDTQYF.

J is TRBJ1-1 and V is TRBV5-1; D not resolved. This CDR3 region has 13 residues. The germline V gene encodes CDR1 SGHRS and CDR2 YFSETQ. V gave up 4 bases and J gave up 1 base, with 8 bases separating them. The CDR3 bases are TGCGCCAGCAGCCGGAACCCGAACACTGAAGCTTTCTTT. It yields the protein CASSRNPNTEAFF.

This clone was seen more than once but under ten times. The DNA of the CDR3 is TGTGCCAGCAGGAGGGACGATTACAATGAGCAGTTCTTC. It encodes CASRRDDYNEQFF. The chain couples TRBV6-5 to TRBJ2-1; D might be TRBD1 or TRBD2, each matching 5 bases. Germline V CDR1 and CDR2: MNHEY, SVGAGI. Trimming pared 6 bases from V and 4 bases from J, leaving 10 bases between. The CDR3 loop spans 13 amino acids.